The 3 T cell receptor beta chains presented below share a single source sample, sequenced in a study of T cell responses to AZD1222 COVID-19 vaccine. Clones were sequenced by immunoSEQ multiplex PCR, and TCRdb holds only the in-frame ones, with some missing. Altogether roughly 100,000 clones are present, around 92% being singletons, with the ten largest covering around 45%. This specimen was peripheral blood, taken on day 0 of AZD1222 vaccination. The source of these receptors is an adult in good health.

The CDR3, as DNA: TGTGCCAGCAGTTTTTGGGGCACCGGCCTCGGGGAGCTGTTTTTT. It is translated as CASSFWGTGLGELFF. This chain joins TRBV28 and TRBJ2-2; a weak D match, TRBD1 (5 bases). V was clipped by 3 bases and J by 7 bases, with 15 bases between them. This CDR3 contains 15 residues. Germline values: CDR1 MDHEN, CDR2 SYDVKM. Based on the CDR3 plus reference TRBV28 and TRBJ2-2, the full variable domain is DVKVTQSSRYLVKRTGEKVFLECVQDMDHENMFWYRQDPGLGLRLIYFSYDVKMKEKGDIPEGYSVSREKKERFSLILESASTNQTSMYLCASSFWGTGLGELFFGEGSRLTVL.

This sequence joins TRBV5-1 and TRBJ2-7; the D gene is possibly TRBD1 (6 bases). Trimming stripped 3 bases from V and 6 bases from J, with 16 bases between. This CDR3 comprises 14 residues. Germline V CDR1 and CDR2: SGHRS, YFSETQ. In nucleotides, the CDR3 is TGCGCCAGCAGCTCACAGGGATTTACGGGCGAGCAGTACTTC. It yields the protein CASSSQGFTGEQYF.

This rearrangement joins TRBV6-2 or TRBV6-3 to TRBJ1-3; D call uncertain. The CDR3 loop spans 18 amino acids. The V end lost 6 bases, the J end lost 0 bases, and 21 bases lay between the germline ends. The germline V gene encodes CDR1 MNHEY and CDR2 SVGEGT. CDR3: CASSPTIYIRYSGNTIYF. The CDR3 nucleotides are TGTGCCAGCAGCCCGACAATATATATCCGCTACTCTGGAAACACCATATATTTT.